This entry lists 18 T cell receptor beta chains sequenced from one sample in a study of technical replicates of blood from a handful of donors. Sequenced by immunoSEQ multiplex PCR; TCRdb stores in-frame clones only, minus some. The data show 85,000 to 100,000 clones, with approximately 96% seen just once and 0.2% to 0.25% held by the top ten. Material for sequencing was T cells isolated from PBMCs. The receptors here all came from a human donor in good health.

The rearrangement links TRBV30 to TRBJ1-5, with 11 positions matching TRBD1. J lost 7 bases, V lost 4 bases, and 9 bases had no gene match. The CDR3 consists of 15 residues. Germline assignment: CDR1 GTSNPN and CDR2 SVGIG (reference sequence). CDR3 nucleotide sequence: TGTGCCTGGAACCGGGACAGGGGGTCGGGGCAGCCCCAGCATTTT. Residues: CAWNRDRGSGQPQHF. Complete variable domain (other parts from reference TRBV30 and TRBJ1-5): SQTIHQWPATLVQPVGSPLSLECTVEGTSNPNLYWYRQAAGRGLQLLFYSVGIGQISSEVPQNLSASRPQDRQFILSSKKLLLSDSGFYLCAWNRDRGSGQPQHFGDGTRLSIL.

This chain links TRBV27 with TRBJ2-7, with D possibly matching TRBD2 (5 bases). CDR3 length: 14 amino acids. V was cut by 6 bases and J by 5 bases, with 17 bases left in between. Germline values: CDR1 MNHEY, CDR2 SMNVEV (reference sequence). CDR3 amino acids: CASRTLAMTHEQYF. The CDR3 bases are TGTGCCAGCAGGACCCTAGCCATGACCCACGAGCAGTACTTC.

V gene TRBV29-1 combines with J gene TRBJ1-5, with 9 nucleotides matching TRBD1. Germline V gene sequence: CDR1 SQVTM, CDR2 ANQGSEA. The CDR3 length is 17 residues. Trimming removed 4 bases from V and 1 base from J; junction bases left unmatched: 11. The CDR3 reads CSVGLTSGQGSNQPQHF. CDR3 sequence (DNA): TGCAGCGTTGGCCTGACCTCGGGACAGGGCAGCAATCAGCCCCAGCATTTT.

J is TRBJ2-1 and V is TRBV6-1; no clear D gene. The CDR3 length is 9 residues. From germline, CDR1 is MNHNS and CDR2 SASEGT. V gave up 2 bases and J gave up 14 bases, with 4 bases separating them. This CDR3 is CASSEYKFF. In DNA form, the CDR3 reads TGTGCCAGCAGTGAATACAAGTTCTTC.

The chain recombines TRBV5-6 with TRBJ2-3; D is undetermined. This CDR3 spans 15 amino acids. With 0 bases removed from V and 3 bases from J, the gap between germline ends came to 11 bases. CDR1 and CDR2 (germline): SGHDT, YYEEEE. The CDR3 DNA is TGTGCCAGCAGCTTGGGCCCTCTCCGGACAGATACGCAGTATTTT. Translating it yields CASSLGPLRTDTQYF. The whole variable domain, remainder taken from reference TRBV5-6 and TRBJ2-3, is DAGVTQSPTHLIKTRGQQVTLRCSPKSGHDTVSWYQQALGQGPQFIFQYYEEEERQRGNFPDRFSGHQFPNYSSELNVNALLLGDSALYLCASSLGPLRTDTQYFGPGTRLTVL.

This sequence joins TRBV18 and TRBJ2-5; D possibly corresponds to TRBD2 (6 bases). The CDR3 loop spans 15 amino acids. The germline CDR1 and CDR2 sequences are KGHSH and LQKENI. Between the trimmed V and J ends, which lost 5 bases and 5 bases, there was a span of 18 bases. Written as DNA, the CDR3 is TGTGCCAGCTCAAACCAGCGGGTAAAGGTCGAGACCCAGTACTTC. It translates to CASSNQRVKVETQYF.

V is TRBV6-1 and J is TRBJ2-1; D perhaps matches TRBD1 (5 bases). Germline V gene data show CDR1 as MNHNS and CDR2 as SASEGT. Trimming took 7 bases from V and 2 from J, leaving 9 bases between them. This CDR3 is built from 13 residues. CDR3 sequence (DNA): TGTGCCAGCATCGACAGAGCCTACAATGAGCAGTTCTTC. As protein: CASIDRAYNEQFF.

V and J are TRBV2 and TRBJ2-5; D may be TRBD1 (6 bases). Germline CDR1 reads SNHLY; CDR2 reads FYNNEI. Trimming cost V 10 bases and J 3 bases, with 9 bases left between them. There are 11 residues in the CDR3. The CDR3 sequence: CATSGEETQYF. The DNA of the CDR3 is TGTGCCACCTCAGGGGAAGAGACCCAGTACTTC.

The J gene is TRBJ2-3, the V gene TRBV6-5; 7 bases line up with TRBD2. Germline values: CDR1 MNHEY, CDR2 SVGAGI. This CDR3 spans 15 amino acids. Trimming cost V 7 bases and J 2 bases; bases outside gene matches: 9. This CDR3 reads CASKSTSWVTDTQYF. For the CDR3, the DNA is TGTGCCAGCAAATCGACTAGCTGGGTCACAGATACGCAGTATTTT.

The rearrangement links TRBV11-2 to TRBJ1-2; 11 bases are shared with TRBD1. J lost 6 bases, V lost 6 bases, and 3 bases had no gene match. This CDR3 is built from 13 residues. Germline CDR1 reads SGHAT; CDR2 reads FQNNGV. The CDR3: CASSGGQGDGYTF. In DNA form, the CDR3 reads TGTGCCAGCAGTGGGGGACAGGGGGATGGCTACACCTTC.

This clone was counted only a few times. The genes are TRBV5-1 and TRBJ2-1, with 8 nucleotides matching TRBD2. The CDR3 runs to 14 residues. V lost 7 bases to trimming and J lost 4 bases; unmatched junction nucleotides: 7. CDR1 and CDR2 from the germline V gene are SGHRS and YFSETQ. CDR3 region: CASGSGALYNEQFF. CDR3 DNA sequence: TGCGCCAGCGGTAGCGGGGCCTTATACAATGAGCAGTTCTTC. The full variable domain, with the rest looked up from reference TRBV5-1 and TRBJ2-1, is KAGVTQTPRYLIKTRGQQVTLSCSPISGHRSVSWYQQTPGQGLQFLFEYFSETQRNKGNFPGRFSGRQFSNSRSEMNVSTLELGDSALYLCASGSGALYNEQFFGPGTRLTVL.

V usage is TRBV10-3 and J usage is TRBJ1-2; 7 bases match TRBD1. This CDR3 is 15 amino acids long. The V segment lost 4 bases and the J segment 3 bases; nucleotides outside the gene matches: 8. Per the germline V gene, CDR1 is ENHRY and CDR2 is SYGVKD. Here the CDR3 reads CAISGESTGDYGYTF. The CDR3 DNA reads TGTGCCATCAGTGGGGAGTCTACAGGGGACTATGGCTACACCTTC.

The CDR3 spells CASSQPQGRDEKLFF. As DNA, the CDR3 is TGTGCCAGCAGCCAACCCCAGGGCAGGGATGAAAAACTGTTTTTT. The chain uses TRBV14 and TRBJ1-4, with a tentative D call TRBD1 (5 bases). The germline gives CDR1 SGHDN, CDR2 FVKESK. V shed 2 bases and J shed 6 bases, with 13 bases lying between them. The CDR3 runs 15 residues.

This chain joins TRBV10-2 and TRBJ2-3; weak D call: TRBD2 (7 bases). The CDR3 spans 13 residues. V was trimmed by 2 bases and J by 9 bases, leaving 12 bases between them. The germline gives CDR1 WSHSY, CDR2 SAAADI. The CDR3 bases are TGCGCCAGCAGTGAGGGGAGGGGGAGGACGCAGTATTTT. Translated: CASSEGRGRTQYF.

The genes are TRBV28 and TRBJ2-7; D not resolved. Trimming took off 6 bases at V and 5 bases at J, with 14 bases between the two ends. The CDR3 is 13 residues long. Germline assignment: CDR1 MDHEN and CDR2 SYDVKM. CDR3 in DNA: TGTGCCAGCAGCCTAACTATACGACACGAGCAGTACTTC. Protein product: CASSLTIRHEQYF.

The rearrangement joins TRBV7-8 to TRBJ2-7, with 8 bases fitting TRBD2. There are 15 residues in the CDR3. CDR1 and CDR2 from the germline V gene are SGHVS and FQNEAQ. V lost 2 bases, J lost 4 bases, and 7 bases stayed unmatched. The CDR3 sequence: CASSLLASGSYEQYF. The DNA of the CDR3 is TGTGCCAGCAGCTTACTGGCGAGCGGGAGTTACGAGCAGTACTTC.

This CDR3 is CASSFFTDTQYF. The CDR3 DNA sequence: TGTGCCAGCAGCTTCTTCACAGATACGCAGTATTTT. The chain recombines TRBV11-3 with TRBJ2-3; D remains unclear. Germline assignment: CDR1 SGHNT and CDR2 YENEEA. V was shortened by 3 bases and J by 2 bases, with 3 bases between the two germline ends. The CDR3 is made up of 12 amino acids.

The rearrangement uses TRBV5-5 and TRBJ1-3; 9 bases agree with TRBD1. Germline V gene sequence: CDR1 SGHKS, CDR2 YYEKEE (reference sequence). The length of the CDR3 is 16 residues. The V segment lost 9 bases and the J segment 11 bases; nucleotides outside the gene matches: 21. CDR3 residues: CAKEGNRDRDLEAIYF. The DNA of the CDR3 is TGTGCCAAAGAGGGGAACCGGGACAGGGACTTAGAGGCCATATATTTT.